These 4 T cell receptor beta chains were sequenced from one sample in a study of CD8+CD57+ T cells in acquired aplastic anemia. Only patients with CD8+CD57+ cell expansion on flow cytometry were chosen for sequencing. CDR3 and TCR beta VDJ profiling relied on genomic DNA as the template. TCRdb independently ran MiXCR on the reads; one entry per CDR3 protein. Counted here are 150,000 to 200,000 distinct CDR3 sequences, roughly half occurring once; the ten biggest clones make up about 9.5%. The material sequenced was sorted CD4+, CD8+, or CD8+CD57+ T cells (not recorded which) from PBMCs. Receptor source: a human donor with aplastic anemia.

This clonotype was observed many times. The chain combines TRBV19 with TRBJ2-6, with a possible D match to TRBD2 (6 bases). Per the germline V gene, CDR1 is LNHDA and CDR2 is SQIVND (reference sequence). This CDR3 is 15 amino acids long. Trimming left V 3 bases short and J 1 base short, with 7 bases between. CDR3 protein: CASSIGGSGANVLTF. For the CDR3, the DNA is TGTGCCAGTAGTATTGGAGGGTCTGGGGCCAACGTCCTGACTTTC.

Of note for this clonotype: The CDR3 does not end in the conserved phenylalanine or tryptophan, so this is likely a read error. The limits of the CDR3 on the DNA are not certain, so only TCRdb's listed CDR3 is given. The V call is TRBV7-9, the J call TRBJ2-1. With termini counted, the CDR3 has 8 amino acids. Germline CDR1 SEHNR, CDR2 FQNEAQ (reference sequence). CDR3 in amino acids: CASSLVDG.

In this sample, this clonotype turned up many times. The chain employs TRBV2 and TRBJ2-7; D not certain. Trimming took off 7 bases at V and 0 bases at J, with 16 bases between the two ends. Germline CDR1 reads SNHLY; CDR2 reads FYNNEI. The CDR3 has 15 amino acids. CDR3: CASKNEADSSYEQYF. CDR3 DNA: TGTGCCAGCAAAAATGAGGCCGATAGCTCCTACGAGCAGTACTTC.

The V gene is TRBV5-1, the J gene TRBJ2-3; D is unresolved. Germline V CDR1 and CDR2: SGHRS, YFSETQ. V shed 1 base and J shed 0 bases, with 6 bases lying between them. The CDR3 is made up of 14 amino acids. CDR3 nucleotide sequence: TGCGCCAGCAGCTTGTTGTCTAGCACAGATACGCAGTATTTT. Translation: CASSLLSSTDTQYF.